The subject of this entry is one T cell receptor beta chain. This sample was included in a study of blood T cell repertoires in COVID-19. The overall study: From T cells, B-cell-depleted T cells, or PBMCs came the material, which was cDNA or gDNA.

The CDR3 runs to 12 residues. Germline V gene lookup returns CDR1 LNHDA and CDR2 SQIVND (reference sequence). V was clipped by 9 bases and J by 6 bases, with 12 bases between them. Sequencing used immunoSEQ multiplex PCR; TCRdb keeps in-frame clones, though not all of them. The sample has a few hundred thousand clones, around 92% seen once; the top ten hold about 1.2%. Material: peripheral blood. This rearrangement joins TRBV19 to TRBJ1-5, with D possibly being TRBD1 (5 bases). The receptor was isolated from a man in his forties with acute or convalescent COVID-19. CDR3 loop: CASGAGGQPQHF. The CDR3 nucleotides are TGTGCCAGCGGGGCCGGGGGTCAGCCCCAGCATTTT. The full variable domain, rest sourced from reference TRBV19 and TRBJ1-5, is DGGITQSPKYLFRKEGQNVTLSCEQNLNHDAMYWYRQDPGQGLRLIYYSQIVNDFQKGDIAEGYSVSREKKESFPLTVTSAQKNPTAFYLCASGAGGQPQHFGDGTRLSIL.